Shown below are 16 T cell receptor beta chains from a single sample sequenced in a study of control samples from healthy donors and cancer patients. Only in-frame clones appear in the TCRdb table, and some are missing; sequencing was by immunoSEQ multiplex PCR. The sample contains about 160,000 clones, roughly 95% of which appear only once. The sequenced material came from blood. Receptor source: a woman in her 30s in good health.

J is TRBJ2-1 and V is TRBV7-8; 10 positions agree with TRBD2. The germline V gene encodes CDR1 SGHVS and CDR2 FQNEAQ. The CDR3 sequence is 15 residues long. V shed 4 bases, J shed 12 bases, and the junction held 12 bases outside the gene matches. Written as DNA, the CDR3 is TGTGCCAGCAGCTATGGACTAGCGGTCCAGGGTGGGCAGTTCTTC. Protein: CASSYGLAVQGGQFF. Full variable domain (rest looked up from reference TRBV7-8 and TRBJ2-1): GAGVSQSPRYKVAKRGQDVALRCDPISGHVSLFWYQQALGQGPEFLTYFQNEAQLDKSGLPSDRFFAERPEGSVSTLKIQRTQQEDSAVYLCASSYGLAVQGGQFFGPGTRLTVL.

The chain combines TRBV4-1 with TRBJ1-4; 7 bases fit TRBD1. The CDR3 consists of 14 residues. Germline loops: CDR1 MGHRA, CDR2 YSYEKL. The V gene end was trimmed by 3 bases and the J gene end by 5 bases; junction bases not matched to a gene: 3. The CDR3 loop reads CASSQEQGNEKLFF. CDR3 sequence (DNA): TGCGCCAGCAGCCAGGAACAGGGGAATGAAAAACTGTTTTTT.

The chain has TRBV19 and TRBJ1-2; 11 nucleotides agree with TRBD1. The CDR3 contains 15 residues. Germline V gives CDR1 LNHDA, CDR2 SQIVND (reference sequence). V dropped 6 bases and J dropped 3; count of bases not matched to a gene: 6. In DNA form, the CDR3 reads TGTGCCAGTAGACCGGGACAGGGGGACGACTATGGCTACACCTTC. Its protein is CASRPGQGDDYGYTF.

The CDR3 loop is CASSLDQREIYEQYF. The CDR3 DNA is TGTGCCAGCAGCTTGGACCAGCGGGAGATTTACGAGCAGTACTTC. J is TRBJ2-7 and V is TRBV5-5; 8 bases agree with TRBD2. With 0 bases clipped from V and 4 bases from J, the junction kept 6 bases outside the gene matches. This CDR3 is 15 amino acids long. Germline CDR1 is SGHKS and CDR2 is YYEKEE (reference sequence).

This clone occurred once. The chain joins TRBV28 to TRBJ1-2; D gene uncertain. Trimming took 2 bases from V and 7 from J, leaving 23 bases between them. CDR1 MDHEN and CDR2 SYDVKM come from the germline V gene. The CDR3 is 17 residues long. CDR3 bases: TGTGCCAGCAGTTTAAGTGTTCTGGCGGGTCTGGGAGGTGGCTACACCTTC. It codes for CASSLSVLAGLGGGYTF.

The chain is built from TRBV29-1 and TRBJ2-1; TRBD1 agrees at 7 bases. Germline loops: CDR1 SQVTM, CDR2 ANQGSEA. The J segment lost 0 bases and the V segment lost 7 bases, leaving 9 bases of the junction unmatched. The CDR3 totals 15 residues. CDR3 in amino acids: CSALHRDSSYNEQFF. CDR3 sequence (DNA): TGCAGCGCCCTACACCGGGACAGCTCCTACAATGAGCAGTTCTTC.

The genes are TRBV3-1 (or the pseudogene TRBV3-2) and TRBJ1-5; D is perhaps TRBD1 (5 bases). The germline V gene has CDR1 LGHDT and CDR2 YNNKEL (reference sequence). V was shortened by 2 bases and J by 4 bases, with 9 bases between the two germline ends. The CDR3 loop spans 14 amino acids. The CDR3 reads CASSQFPGNQPQHF. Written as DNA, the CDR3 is TGTGCCAGCAGCCAATTTCCAGGGAATCAGCCCCAGCATTTT.

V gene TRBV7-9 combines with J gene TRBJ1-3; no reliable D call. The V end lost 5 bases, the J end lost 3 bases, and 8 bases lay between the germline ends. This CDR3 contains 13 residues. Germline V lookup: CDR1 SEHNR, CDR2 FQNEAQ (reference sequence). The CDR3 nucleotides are TGTGCCAGCAGCCCCCTGGATGGAAACACCATATATTTT. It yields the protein CASSPLDGNTIYF. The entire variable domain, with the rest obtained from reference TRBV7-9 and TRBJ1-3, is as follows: DTGVSQNPRHKITKRGQNVTFRCDPISEHNRLYWYRQTLGQGPEFLTYFQNEAQLEKSRLLSDRFSAERPKGSFSTLEIQRTEQGDSAMYLCASSPLDGNTIYFGEGSWLTVV.

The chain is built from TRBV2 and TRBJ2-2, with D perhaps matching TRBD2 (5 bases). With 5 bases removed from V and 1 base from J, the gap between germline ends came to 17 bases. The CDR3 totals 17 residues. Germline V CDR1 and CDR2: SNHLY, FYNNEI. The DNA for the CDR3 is TGTGCCAGCAGTCCCCGGCGGGCAGGCCTGAACACCGGGGAGCTGTTTTTT. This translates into CASSPRRAGLNTGELFF.

This chain's CDR3 is CASRRNTGELFF. CDR3 nucleotides: TGTGCCAGCAGACGGAACACCGGGGAGCTGTTTTTT. The V call is TRBV27, the J call TRBJ2-2; no definite D call. CDR1 and CDR2 (germline): MNHEY, SMNVEV (reference sequence). V was clipped by 6 bases and J by 1 base, with 3 bases between them. The CDR3 has 12 amino acids.

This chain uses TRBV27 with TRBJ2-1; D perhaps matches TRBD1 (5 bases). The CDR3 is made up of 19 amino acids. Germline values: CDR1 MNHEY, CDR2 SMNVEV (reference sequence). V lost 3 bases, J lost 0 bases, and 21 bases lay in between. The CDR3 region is CASSFTRLGQQSSYNEQFF. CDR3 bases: TGTGCCAGCAGTTTCACCCGTCTGGGGCAGCAGAGCTCCTACAATGAGCAGTTCTTC.

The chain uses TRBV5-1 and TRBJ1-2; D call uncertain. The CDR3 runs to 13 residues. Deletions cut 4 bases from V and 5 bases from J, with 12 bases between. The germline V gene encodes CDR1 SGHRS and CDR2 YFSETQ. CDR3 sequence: CASSHDGLYGYTF. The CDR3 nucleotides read TGCGCCAGCAGCCACGACGGCCTATATGGCTACACCTTC.

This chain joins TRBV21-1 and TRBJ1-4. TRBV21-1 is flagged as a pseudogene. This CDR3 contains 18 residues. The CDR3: CASSKENPRSLLNEKLFF. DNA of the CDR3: TGTGCCAGCAGCAAAGAAAACCCGCGTTCCCTTCTCAATGAAAAACTGTTTTTT.

CDR3 coding DNA: TGTGCCAGCAGTCCCCGGGGGACAGGGCCTTTTCTTACCTACGAGCAGTACTTC. The encoded protein is CASSPRGTGPFLTYEQYF. The V gene is TRBV6-6, the J gene TRBJ2-7, with 9 bases identical to TRBD1. With 5 bases clipped from V and 2 bases from J, the junction kept 16 bases outside the gene matches. The CDR3 totals 18 residues. The germline gives CDR1 MNHNY, CDR2 SVGAGI (reference sequence).

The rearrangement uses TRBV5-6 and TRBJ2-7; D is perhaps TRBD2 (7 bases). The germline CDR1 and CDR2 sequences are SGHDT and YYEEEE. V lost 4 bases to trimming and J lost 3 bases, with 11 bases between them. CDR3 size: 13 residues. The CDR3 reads CASSRGGYYEQYF. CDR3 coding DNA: TGTGCCAGCAGCCGCGGGGGCTACTACGAGCAGTACTTC.

The chain's CDR3 is CASKEPGYEQFF. The CDR3 DNA follows: TGTGCCAGCAAGGAACCTGGCTATGAGCAGTTCTTC. V usage is TRBV2 and J usage is TRBJ2-1; D is unresolved. The germline gives CDR1 SNHLY, CDR2 FYNNEI. The V and J ends lost 7 bases and 8 bases respectively, with 12 bases between them. The CDR3 length is 12 residues.